This passage covers 4 T cell receptor beta chains from one sample sequenced in a study of cytomegalovirus exposure and HLA in healthy donors. Both 60 Vbeta primers and 13 Jbeta primers went into the PCR. Produced via immunoSEQ multiplex PCR; TCRdb's table is partial and in-frame only. The sample shows around 91,000 clones, roughly 73% of them seen only once. Sequencing input: PBMCs. These receptors were collected from a male donor in good health and CMV-seropositive.

V is TRBV27 and J is TRBJ1-5; weak D call: TRBD1 (6 bases). The CDR3 consists of 13 residues. CDR1 MNHEY and CDR2 SMNVEV come from the germline V gene (reference sequence). The V end was cut by 3 bases, the J end by 5 bases, with 8 bases between. Written as DNA, the CDR3 is TGTGCCAGCAGTTTCAGGGGATATCAGCCCCAGCATTTT. Translated, it gives CASSFRGYQPQHF.

CDR3 region: CASSLAAARNTEAFF. As DNA, the CDR3 is TGTGCCAGCAGCTTGGCCGCGGCGCGTAACACTGAAGCTTTCTTT. The chain links TRBV5-6 to TRBJ1-1; D call uncertain. V was clipped by 0 bases and J by 2 bases, with 11 bases between them. Germline-derived CDR1 and CDR2 are SGHDT and YYEEEE. The CDR3 runs 15 residues.

The chain combines TRBV9 with TRBJ2-2; 11 nucleotides line up with TRBD1. J lost 5 bases, V lost 3 bases, and 3 bases had no gene match. This CDR3 spans 15 amino acids. Germline V gene sequence: CDR1 SGDLS, CDR2 YYNGEE. CDR3 in amino acids: CASSADRGRTGELFF. The CDR3 DNA is TGTGCCAGCAGCGCGGACAGGGGGCGAACCGGGGAGCTGTTTTTT.

This chain joins TRBV19 and TRBJ1-1, with 7 positions matching TRBD1. Germline V gene data show CDR1 as LNHDA and CDR2 as SQIVND (reference sequence). The CDR3 runs 15 residues. Trimming at V came to 5 bases and at J to 2 bases, leaving 8 bases not matched to a gene. The DNA for the CDR3 is TGTGCCAGTAGTCGTCCCGGGACAGCTAACACTGAAGCTTTCTTT. This gives the protein CASSRPGTANTEAFF.